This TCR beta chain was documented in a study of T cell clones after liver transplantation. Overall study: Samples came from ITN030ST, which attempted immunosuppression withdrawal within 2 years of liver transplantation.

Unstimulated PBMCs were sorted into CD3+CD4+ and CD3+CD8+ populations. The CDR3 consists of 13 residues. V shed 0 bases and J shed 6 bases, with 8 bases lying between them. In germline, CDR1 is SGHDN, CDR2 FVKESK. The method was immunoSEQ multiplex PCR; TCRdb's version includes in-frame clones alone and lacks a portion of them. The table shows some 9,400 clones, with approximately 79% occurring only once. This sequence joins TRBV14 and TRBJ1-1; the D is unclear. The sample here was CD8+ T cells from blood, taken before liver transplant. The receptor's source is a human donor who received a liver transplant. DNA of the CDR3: TGTGCCAGCAGCCAAGATAACAAGGCTGAAGCTTTCTTT. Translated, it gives CASSQDNKAEAFF.